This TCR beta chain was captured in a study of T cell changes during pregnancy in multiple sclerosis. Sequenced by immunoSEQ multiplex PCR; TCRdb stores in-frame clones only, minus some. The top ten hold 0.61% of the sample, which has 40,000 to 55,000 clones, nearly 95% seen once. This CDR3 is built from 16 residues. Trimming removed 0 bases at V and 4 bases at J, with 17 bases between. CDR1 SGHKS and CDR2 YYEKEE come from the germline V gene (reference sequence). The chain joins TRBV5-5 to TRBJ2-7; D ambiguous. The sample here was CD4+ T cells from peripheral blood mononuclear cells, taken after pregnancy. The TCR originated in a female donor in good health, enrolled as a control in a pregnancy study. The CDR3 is CASSLGTKRIRYEQYF. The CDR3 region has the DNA TGTGCCAGCAGCTTGGGAACCAAGAGAATAAGATACGAGCAGTACTTC.